A selection of T cell receptor beta chains follows, all from one sample in a study of T cell changes during pregnancy in multiple sclerosis. Method: immunoSEQ multiplex PCR; TCRdb's copy keeps in-frame clones and lacks some. The table has some 120,000 clones, approximately 93% seen once. The specimen was peripheral blood, collected before pregnancy. All receptors come from a female donor with multiple sclerosis, enrolled in a pregnancy study. The CDR3 runs from the conserved cysteine through the conserved F or W. Each record gives: D gene, CDR3 length, clone size, J gene, V gene, CDR3 DNA, CDR3 protein. A D gene is named only where the DNA matches it firmly. Clone sizes are given selectively: once, few, many, or a class where the clone is expanded.

D: TRBD1
length: 14
size: -
J: TRBJ1-1
V: TRBV5-1
DNA: TGCGCCAGCAGCTCAAACACAGGGGGCACTGAAGCTTTCTTT
CDR3: CASSSNTGGTEAFF

D: -
length: 17
size: -
J: TRBJ2-6
V: TRBV19
DNA: TGTGCCAGTAGTATCAAAGACTTTGGTCCTGGGGCCAACGTCCTGACTTTC
CDR3: CASSIKDFGPGANVLTF

D: TRBD1
length: 15
size: -
J: TRBJ2-1
V: TRBV2
DNA: TGTGCCAGCAGTCCGGGACAGGTATACTACAATGAGCAGTTCTTC
CDR3: CASSPGQVYYNEQFF

D: -
length: 13
size: -
J: TRBJ1-2
V: TRBV27
DNA: TGTGCCAGCAGTTTAAACAGGGTTAGTGGCTACACCTTC
CDR3: CASSLNRVSGYTF

D: -
length: 17
size: -
J: TRBJ2-5
V: TRBV9
DNA: TGTGCCAGCAGCGTAGGGGTTCGGGGGGCGCATAAGGAGACCCAGTACTTC
CDR3: CASSVGVRGAHKETQYF

D: TRBD2
length: 12
size: -
J: TRBJ2-5
V: TRBV27
DNA: TGTGCCAGCCGGACTAGCGGGAGCGCCCAGTACTTC
CDR3: CASRTSGSAQYF

D: TRBD1
length: 16
size: once
J: TRBJ1-2
V: TRBV7-6
DNA: TGTGCCAGCAGCTTAGAGGCCCGGGACAGGTCGGGGGGCTACACCTTC
CDR3: CASSLEARDRSGGYTF

D: -
length: 15
size: -
J: TRBJ1-1
V: TRBV6-5
DNA: TGTGCCAGCAGTGCCAGGGCAGGAGGGCGAACTGAAGCTTTCTTT
CDR3: CASSARAGGRTEAFF

D: -
length: 17
size: once
J: TRBJ2-7
V: TRBV5-1
DNA: TGCGCCAGCAGCCCACTAGGCGTGGCGGGGAGCCCCTACGAGCAGTACTTC
CDR3: CASSPLGVAGSPYEQYF

D: TRBD2
length: 14
size: -
J: TRBJ2-7
V: TRBV4-1
DNA: TGCGCCAGCAGCCAGGCTAGCGGAACCTACGAGCAGTACTTC
CDR3: CASSQASGTYEQYF

D: TRBD2
length: 16
size: once
J: TRBJ2-6
V: TRBV6-4
DNA: TGTGCCAGCAGCTCGACTAGCATCTCTGGGGCCAACGTCCTGACTTTC
CDR3: CASSSTSISGANVLTF

D: -
length: 14
size: -
J: TRBJ2-3
V: TRBV14
DNA: TGTGCCAGCAGCCAAGCCAGATCTAGAGGTGCGCAGTATTTT
CDR3: CASSQARSRGAQYF

D: TRBD1
length: 13
size: -
J: TRBJ1-1
V: TRBV5-1
DNA: TGCGCCAGCAGTGAGCAGGGGGGCACTGAAGCTTTCTTT
CDR3: CASSEQGGTEAFF

D: -
length: 15
size: -
J: TRBJ1-2
V: TRBV6-5
DNA: TGTGCCAGCAGCCGCGATATGACAGGCCCCTATGGCTACACCTTC
CDR3: CASSRDMTGPYGYTF

D: -
length: 16
size: -
J: TRBJ2-7
V: TRBV28
DNA: TGTGCCAGCAGTCGCCCTGGGGGGACTGGGACCTACGAGCAGTACTTC
CDR3: CASSRPGGTGTYEQYF

D: -
length: 18
size: once
J: TRBJ2-7
V: TRBV5-1
DNA: TGCGCCAGCCTTGAAAATAATGGGGATATAGCGCTGCCCTACGAGCAGTACTTC
CDR3: CASLENNGDIALPYEQYF

D: TRBD1
length: 15
size: -
J: TRBJ2-2
V: TRBV18
DNA: TGTGCCAGCTCACCCCGGGACAGGGTCACCGGGGAGCTGTTTTTT
CDR3: CASSPRDRVTGELFF

D: -
length: 16
size: -
J: TRBJ1-4
V: TRBV4-1
DNA: TGCGCCAGCAGCCAAAACGGTGATGCAACTAATGAAAAACTGTTTTTT
CDR3: CASSQNGDATNEKLFF

D: -
length: 15
size: -
J: TRBJ2-1
V: TRBV7-2
DNA: TGTGCCAGCAGCTGGGCGACCGCAACCCACAATGAGCAGTTCTTC
CDR3: CASSWATATHNEQFF

D: TRBD2
length: 14
size: -
J: TRBJ2-1
V: TRBV7-2
DNA: TGTGCCAGCAGCTTGCGACTAGCGGGAAATGAGCAGTTCTTC
CDR3: CASSLRLAGNEQFF

D: -
length: 15
size: -
J: TRBJ2-7
V: TRBV7-3
DNA: TGTGCCAGCAGCTTAAGGGCGGGCCCTACCTACGAGCAGTACTTC
CDR3: CASSLRAGPTYEQYF

D: TRBD1
length: 17
size: -
J: TRBJ2-2
V: TRBV7-9
DNA: TGTGCCAGCAGCTTAGCTAGGGGACAGTCGAACACCGGGGAGCTGTTTTTT
CDR3: CASSLARGQSNTGELFF

D: -
length: 15
size: -
J: TRBJ1-4
V: TRBV5-5
DNA: TGTGCCAGCAGCTTGCTTCCCGGGACACTCGAAAAACTGTTTTTT
CDR3: CASSLLPGTLEKLFF

D: -
length: 16
size: -
J: TRBJ1-3
V: TRBV2
DNA: TGTGCCAGCAGCCGCGGGACTCCCTACTCTGGAAACACCATATATTTT
CDR3: CASSRGTPYSGNTIYF

D: TRBD1
length: 16
size: -
J: TRBJ1-4
V: TRBV27
DNA: TGTGCCAGCAGTTTCTCGCGGGACAGCTTCGGCGAAAAACTGTTTTTT
CDR3: CASSFSRDSFGEKLFF

D: -
length: 12
size: -
J: TRBJ2-7
V: TRBV30
DNA: TGTGCCTGGAGTGTAGACAGCTACGAGCAGTACTTC
CDR3: CAWSVDSYEQYF

D: TRBD1
length: 15
size: -
J: TRBJ2-2
V: TRBV10-3
DNA: TGTGCCATCTTTCGCGGACAGGGGACCACCGGGGAGCTGTTTTTT
CDR3: CAIFRGQGTTGELFF

D: -
length: 15
size: -
J: TRBJ1-2
V: TRBV27
DNA: TGTGCCAGCAGTCTCGAACCGGGGTCGGGCTATGGCTACACCTTC
CDR3: CASSLEPGSGYGYTF

D: -
length: 15
size: -
J: TRBJ1-1
V: TRBV6-1
DNA: TGTGCCAGCAGTGTAGAGCCTCTGCCGGGCACTGAAGCTTTCTTT
CDR3: CASSVEPLPGTEAFF

D: -
length: 15
size: -
J: TRBJ2-7
V: TRBV5-1
DNA: TGCGCCAGCAGTTCGAGGGAGCCCCCCATGGGCGAGCAGTACTTC
CDR3: CASSSREPPMGEQYF

D: -
length: 13
size: -
J: TRBJ1-1
V: TRBV27
DNA: TGTGCCAGCAGTTTATGGGGCTGGACTGAAGCTTTCTTT
CDR3: CASSLWGWTEAFF

D: TRBD1
length: 17
size: -
J: TRBJ2-6
V: TRBV19
DNA: TGTGCCAGTAGTATGGACTTCGACAGGGCTGGGGCCAACGTCCTGACTTTC
CDR3: CASSMDFDRAGANVLTF

D: -
length: 16
size: -
J: TRBJ1-5
V: TRBV19
DNA: TGTGCCAGTACCCTCTCGACCGGCAGGGTCGGGCAGCCCCAGCATTTT
CDR3: CASTLSTGRVGQPQHF

D: -
length: 15
size: -
J: TRBJ2-6
V: TRBV6-4
DNA: TGTGCCAGCAGTGAGGACAGCTCTGGGGCCAACGTCCTGACTTTC
CDR3: CASSEDSSGANVLTF

D: -
length: 11
size: -
J: TRBJ2-1
V: TRBV20-1
DNA: TGCAGTCCCGACAGCCACAATGAGCAGTTCTTC
CDR3: CSPDSHNEQFF

D: TRBD1
length: 15
size: -
J: TRBJ2-3
V: TRBV19
DNA: TGTGCCAGTAGTATCGGGTGGGGACAGCCAGATACGCAGTATTTT
CDR3: CASSIGWGQPDTQYF